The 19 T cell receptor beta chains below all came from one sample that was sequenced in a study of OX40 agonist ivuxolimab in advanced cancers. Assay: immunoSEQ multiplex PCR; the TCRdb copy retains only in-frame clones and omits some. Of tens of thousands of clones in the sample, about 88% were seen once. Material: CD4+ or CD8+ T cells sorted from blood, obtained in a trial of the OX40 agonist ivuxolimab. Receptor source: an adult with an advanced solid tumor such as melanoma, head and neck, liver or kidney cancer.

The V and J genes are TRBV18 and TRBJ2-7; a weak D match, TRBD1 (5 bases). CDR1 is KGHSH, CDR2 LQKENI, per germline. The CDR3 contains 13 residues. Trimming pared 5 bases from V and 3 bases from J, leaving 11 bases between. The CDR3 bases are TGTGCCAGCTCAGCTGACAGTAGCTACGAGCAGTACTTC. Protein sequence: CASSADSSYEQYF.

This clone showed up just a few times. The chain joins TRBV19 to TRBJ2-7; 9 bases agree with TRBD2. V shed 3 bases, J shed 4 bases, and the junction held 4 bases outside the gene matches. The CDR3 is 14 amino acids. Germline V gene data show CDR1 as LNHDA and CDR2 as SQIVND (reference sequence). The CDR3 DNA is TGTGCCAGTAGTATGACTAGCGGAAATTACGAGCAGTACTTC. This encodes CASSMTSGNYEQYF.

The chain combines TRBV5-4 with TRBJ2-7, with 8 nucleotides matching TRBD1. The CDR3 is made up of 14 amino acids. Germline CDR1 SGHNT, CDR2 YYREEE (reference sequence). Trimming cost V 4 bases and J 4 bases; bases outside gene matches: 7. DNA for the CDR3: TGTGCCAGCAGCGTAGGACAGGGATTATACGAGCAGTACTTC. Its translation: CASSVGQGLYEQYF.

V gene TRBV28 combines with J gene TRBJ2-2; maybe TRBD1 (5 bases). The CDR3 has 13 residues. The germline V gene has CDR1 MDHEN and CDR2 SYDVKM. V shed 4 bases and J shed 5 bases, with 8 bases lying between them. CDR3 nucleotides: TGTGCCAGCAGTTCAAGGGGAACCGGGGAGCTGTTTTTT. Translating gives CASSSRGTGELFF.

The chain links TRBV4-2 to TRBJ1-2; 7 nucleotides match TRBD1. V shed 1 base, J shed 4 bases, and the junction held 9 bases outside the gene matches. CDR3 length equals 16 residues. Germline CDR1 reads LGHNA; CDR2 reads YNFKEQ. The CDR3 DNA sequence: TGTGCCAGCAGCCAAGGGCCCCAGGGGGAGGCCTATGGCTACACCTTC. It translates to CASSQGPQGEAYGYTF.

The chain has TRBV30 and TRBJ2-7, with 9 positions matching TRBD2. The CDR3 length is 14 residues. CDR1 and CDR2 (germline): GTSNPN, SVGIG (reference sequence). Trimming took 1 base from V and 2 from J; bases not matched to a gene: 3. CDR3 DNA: TGTGCCTGGAGTGCGCTAGCGGGACCCTACGAGCAGTACTTC. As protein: CAWSALAGPYEQYF. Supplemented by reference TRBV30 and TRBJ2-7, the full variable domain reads SQTIHQWPATLVQPVGSPLSLECTVEGTSNPNLYWYRQAAGRGLQLLFYSVGIGQISSEVPQNLSASRPQDRQFILSSKKLLLSDSGFYLCAWSALAGPYEQYFGPGTRLTVT.

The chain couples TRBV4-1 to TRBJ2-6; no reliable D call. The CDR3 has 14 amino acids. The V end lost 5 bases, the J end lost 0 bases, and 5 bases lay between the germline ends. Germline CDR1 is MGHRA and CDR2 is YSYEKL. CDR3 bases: TGCGCCAGCAGCTTTTTCTCTGGGGCCAACGTCCTGACTTTC. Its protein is CASSFFSGANVLTF.

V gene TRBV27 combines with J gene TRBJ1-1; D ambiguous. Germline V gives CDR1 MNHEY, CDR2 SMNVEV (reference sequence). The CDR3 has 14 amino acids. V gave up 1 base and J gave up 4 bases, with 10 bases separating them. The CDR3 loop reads CASSLFPGSTEAFF. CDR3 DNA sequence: TGTGCCAGCAGTTTATTTCCTGGATCCACTGAAGCTTTCTTT.

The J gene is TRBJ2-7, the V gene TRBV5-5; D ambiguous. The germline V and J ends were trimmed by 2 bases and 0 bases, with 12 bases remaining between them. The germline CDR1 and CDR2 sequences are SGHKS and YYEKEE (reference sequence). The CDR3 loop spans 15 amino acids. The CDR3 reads CASSLEAGLSYEQYF. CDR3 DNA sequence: TGTGCCAGCAGCTTAGAGGCAGGTCTCTCCTACGAGCAGTACTTC.

CDR3 in DNA: TGTGCCAGCAGCTTAAGCTATGGGGACCCCCGTATGTTCTTT. Translation gives CASSLSYGDPRMFF. The rearrangement links TRBV7-3 to TRBJ1-1; tentatively, D is TRBD1 (5 bases). Germline V gene sequence: CDR1 SGHTA, CDR2 FQGTGA. This CDR3 has 14 amino acids. Trimming took off 1 base at V and 14 bases at J, with 20 bases between the two ends.

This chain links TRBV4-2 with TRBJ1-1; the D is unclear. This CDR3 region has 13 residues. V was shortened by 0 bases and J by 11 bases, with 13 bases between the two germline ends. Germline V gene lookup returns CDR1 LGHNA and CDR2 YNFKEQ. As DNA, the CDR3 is TGTGCCAGCAGCCAAGACCTAGCAGGTAACGCTTTCTTT. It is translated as CASSQDLAGNAFF.

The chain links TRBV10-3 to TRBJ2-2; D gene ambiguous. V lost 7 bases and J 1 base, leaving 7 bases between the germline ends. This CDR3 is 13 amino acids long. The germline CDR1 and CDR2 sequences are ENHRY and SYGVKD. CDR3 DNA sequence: TGTGCCATCAAGGAATGGAACACCGGGGAGCTGTTTTTT. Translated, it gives CAIKEWNTGELFF.

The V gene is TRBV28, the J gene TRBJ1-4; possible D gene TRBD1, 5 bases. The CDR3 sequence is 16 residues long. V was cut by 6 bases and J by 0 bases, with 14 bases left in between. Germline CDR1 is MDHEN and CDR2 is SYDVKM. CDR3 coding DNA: TGTGCCAGCAGGACTCGACAGATCGCAACTAATGAAAAACTGTTTTTT. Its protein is CASRTRQIATNEKLFF.

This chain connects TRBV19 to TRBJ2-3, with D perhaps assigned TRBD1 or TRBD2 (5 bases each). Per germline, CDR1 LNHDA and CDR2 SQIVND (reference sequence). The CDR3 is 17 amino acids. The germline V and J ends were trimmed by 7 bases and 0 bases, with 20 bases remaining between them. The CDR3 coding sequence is TGTGCCAGTATGAGCTCGGGGTGGGGCACCAGCACAGATACGCAGTATTTT. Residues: CASMSSGWGTSTDTQYF.

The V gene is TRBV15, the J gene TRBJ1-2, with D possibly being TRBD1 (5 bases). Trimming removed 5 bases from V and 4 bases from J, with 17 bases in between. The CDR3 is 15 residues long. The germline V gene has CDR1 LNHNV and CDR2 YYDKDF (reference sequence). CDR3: CATSGAGGFFYGYTF. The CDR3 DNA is TGTGCCACCAGCGGCGCGGGGGGGTTTTTCTATGGCTACACCTTC.

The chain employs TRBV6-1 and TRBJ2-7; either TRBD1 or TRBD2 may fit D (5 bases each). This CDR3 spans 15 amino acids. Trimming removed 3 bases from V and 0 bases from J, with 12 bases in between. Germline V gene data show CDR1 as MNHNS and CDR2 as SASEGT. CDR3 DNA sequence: TGTGCCAGCAGTGATCACCCGGGGACCTCCTACGAGCAGTACTTC. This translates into CASSDHPGTSYEQYF.

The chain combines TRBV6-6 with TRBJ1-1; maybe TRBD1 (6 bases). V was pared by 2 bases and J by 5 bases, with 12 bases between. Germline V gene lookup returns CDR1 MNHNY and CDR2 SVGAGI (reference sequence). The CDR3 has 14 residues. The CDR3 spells CASSYEGTSTEAFF. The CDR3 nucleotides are TGTGCCAGCAGTTACGAGGGGACATCGACTGAAGCTTTCTTT.

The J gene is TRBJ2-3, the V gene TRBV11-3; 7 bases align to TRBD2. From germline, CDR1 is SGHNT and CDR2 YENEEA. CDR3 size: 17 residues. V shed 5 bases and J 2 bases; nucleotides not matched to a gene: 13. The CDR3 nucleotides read TGTGCCAGCAGCGTACGTAGGGACTACTCAAACACAGATACGCAGTATTTT. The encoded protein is CASSVRRDYSNTDTQYF.

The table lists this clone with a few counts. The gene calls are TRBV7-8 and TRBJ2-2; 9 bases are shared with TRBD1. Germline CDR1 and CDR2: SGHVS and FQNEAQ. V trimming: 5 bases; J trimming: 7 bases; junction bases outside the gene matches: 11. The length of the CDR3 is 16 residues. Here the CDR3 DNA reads TGTGCCAGCAGCCCCGGGACAGGGAGCGTTGTCGGGGAGCTGTTTTTT. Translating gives CASSPGTGSVVGELFF.